This T cell receptor beta chain is from a study of pediatric ulcerative colitis. Overall study findings and caveats: Acute severe colitis showed lower rectal diversity from clonal expansions. Compared with controls, ulcerative colitis showed greater blood-rectum clone sharing.

Only in-frame clones appear in the TCRdb table, and some are missing; sequencing was by immunoSEQ multiplex PCR. The table includes 20,000 to 25,000 clones, about 69% detected once. During colonoscopy, one to two rectal pinch biopsies were collected. The CDR3 is 13 amino acids. Looked up from germline, CDR1 is MNHEY and CDR2 is SVGAGI. Trimming left V 8 bases short and J 9 bases short, with 17 bases between. In the case of this clone: The target antigen is unknown.

The TCR originated in a boy aged 10-17 years with severe ulcerative colitis. The sample taken for sequencing was gut tissue. The genes are TRBV6-5 and TRBJ2-1; D remains unclear. As DNA, the CDR3 is TGTGCCAGCTCGCTGGACGCAGTCGGTGAGCAGTTCTTC. Amino acid sequence: CASSLDAVGEQFF.